This T cell receptor (beta chain) comes out of a study of CD8 T cells in Susac syndrome. Blood CD8+ and CD4+ T cells underwent high-throughput TCR beta sequencing. Through negative isolation, CD4+ and CD8+ T cells were obtained, while TEMRA cells were enriched using FACS. Germline CDR1 MNHNS, CDR2 SASEGT. The V end lost 2 bases, the J end lost 3 bases, and 8 bases lay between the germline ends. This CDR3 comprises 14 residues. This clonotype was detected only a few times. It was with random hexamers that about 0.45 to 1 ug RNA was reverse transcribed. An immunoSEQ multiplex PCR amplified TCR beta CDR3 over 54 Vbeta and 13 Jbeta. TCRdb redid the calling of the immunoSEQ multiplex PCR reads with MiXCR, one entry per CDR3 protein. The sample contains approximately 300,000 distinct CDR3 sequences, 65% to 90% of which appear only once.

This sequence joins TRBV6-1 and TRBJ2-1; D possibly corresponds to TRBD2 (6 bases). The source of this sequence is a human donor with multiple sclerosis. Sequencing was carried out using CD8+ T cells from PBMCs. CDR3 residues: CASSERDFYNEQFF. CDR3 DNA sequence: TGTGCCAGCAGTGAACGGGACTTCTACAATGAGCAGTTCTTC.